This TCR beta chain was obtained from a study of blood T cell repertoires in COVID-19. Study summary: Both acute and convalescent COVID-19 samples were obtained from the United States, Italy and Spain. T cells, B-cell-depleted T cells, or PBMCs supplied cDNA or gDNA.

Per the original data handling: For nucleated cells, counts were estimated from reference gene primer amplification. Libraries were prepared by immunoSEQ multiplex PCR; TCRdb keeps only in-frame clonotypes and omits some of them. V and J calls and clone size follow that table, whereas D and trimming were derived from the DNA. The sample includes 95,000 to 130,000 clones, just over 90% of them seen just once. The length of the CDR3 is 12 residues. V lost 2 bases and J lost 6, with 7 bases in between. The V gene's germline CDR1 is SGHVS and CDR2 FQNEAQ. Input material: peripheral blood. This chain connects TRBV7-8 to TRBJ1-1; D unclear. The source of this sequence is a human donor with active COVID-19. The donor label of this sample is uncertain. The DNA for the CDR3 is TGTGCCAGCAGCTTACCGTACTCTGAAGCTTTCTTT. Its protein product is CASSLPYSEAFF.